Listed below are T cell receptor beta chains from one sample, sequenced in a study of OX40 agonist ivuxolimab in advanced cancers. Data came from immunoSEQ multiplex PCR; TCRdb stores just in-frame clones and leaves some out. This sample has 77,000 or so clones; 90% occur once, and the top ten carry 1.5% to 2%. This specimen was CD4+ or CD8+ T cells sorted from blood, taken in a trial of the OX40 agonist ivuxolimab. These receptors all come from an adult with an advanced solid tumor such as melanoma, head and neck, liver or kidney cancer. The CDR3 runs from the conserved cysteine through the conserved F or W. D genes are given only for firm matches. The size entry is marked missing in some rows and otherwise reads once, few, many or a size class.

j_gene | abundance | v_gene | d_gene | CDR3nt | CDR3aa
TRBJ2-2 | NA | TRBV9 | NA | TGTGCCAGCAGCTCACCTCGGGGGCAGCCTAAGACCGGGGAGCTGTTTTTT | CASSSPRGQPKTGELFF
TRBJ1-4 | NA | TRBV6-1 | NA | TGTGCCAGCAGTGAGGGGGGCTCGGCAACTAATGAAAAACTGTTTTTT | CASSEGGSATNEKLFF
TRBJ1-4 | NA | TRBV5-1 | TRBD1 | TGCGCCAGCAGCCTGCAGGGGGCAGGTAATGAAAAACTGTTTTTT | CASSLQGAGNEKLFF
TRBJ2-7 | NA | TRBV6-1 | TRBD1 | TGTGCCAGCAGTCAGTACCGGGACAGGGACTACGAGCAGTACTTC | CASSQYRDRDYEQYF
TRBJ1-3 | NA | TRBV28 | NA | TGTGCCAGCAGTTTGTCGGGTTCCGGTGGCACCATATATTTT | CASSLSGSGGTIYF
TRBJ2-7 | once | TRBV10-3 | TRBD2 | TGTGCCGCAGCCGGGACTAGCGCCTACGAGCAGTACTTC | CAAAGTSAYEQYF
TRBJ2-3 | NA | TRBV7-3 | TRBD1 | TGTGCCAGCAGCTTAATAGCCGGGACAGGGGGATCAGATACGCAGTATTTT | CASSLIAGTGGSDTQYF
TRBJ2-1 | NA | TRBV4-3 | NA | TGCGCCAGCAGCCCTGCCGTCGGCGGATACAATGAGCAGTTCTTC | CASSPAVGGYNEQFF
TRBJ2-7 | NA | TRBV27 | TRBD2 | TGTGCCAGCAGTTCCTGGACTAGTTTCGCCGAGCAGTACTTC | CASSSWTSFAEQYF
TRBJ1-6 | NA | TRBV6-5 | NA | TGTGCCAGCAGTGGGGGTAATTCACCCCTCCACTTT | CASSGGNSPLHF
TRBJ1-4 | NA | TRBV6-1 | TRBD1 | TGTGCCAGCTTGGGACAGGGAAGTGAAAAACTGTTTTTT | CASLGQGSEKLFF
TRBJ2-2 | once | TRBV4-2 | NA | TGTGCCAGCAGCCAAGATCTAAGGGGTGGGGAGATTTTT | CASSQDLRGGEIF
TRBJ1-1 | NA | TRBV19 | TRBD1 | TGTGCCAGTAGCCTTGGGACAGGGAACACTGAAGCTTTCTTT | CASSLGTGNTEAFF
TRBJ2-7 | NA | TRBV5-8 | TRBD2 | TGTGCCAGCAGCTTGGCGTGGTCGGGAGGGCTAGGCGAGCAGTACTTC | CASSLAWSGGLGEQYF
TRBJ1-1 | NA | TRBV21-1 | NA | TGTGCCAGCAGCAGGGGGGCCCTGAACACTGAAGCTTTCTTT | CASSRGALNTEAFF
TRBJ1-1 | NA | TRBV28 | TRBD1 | TGTGCCAGCAGTCCAGGGGGGGGCCCATACACTGAAGCTTTCTTT | CASSPGGGPYTEAFF
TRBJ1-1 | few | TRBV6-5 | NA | TGTGCCAGCAGGGGGCCGAACCTAAACACTGAAGCTTTCTTT | CASRGPNLNTEAFF
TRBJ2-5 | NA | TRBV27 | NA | TGTGCCAGCAGTACCCTGGACTCTCGTCGGGAGACCCAGTACTTC | CASSTLDSRRETQYF
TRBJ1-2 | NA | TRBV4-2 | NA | TGTGCCAGCAGCCAAGTAAGAGACGGCTATGGCTACACCTTC | CASSQVRDGYGYTF
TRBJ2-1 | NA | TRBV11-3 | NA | TGTGCCAGCAGCTTAGTCGTAACCGACGACAATGAGCAGTTCTTC | CASSLVVTDDNEQFF
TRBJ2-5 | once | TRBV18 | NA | TGTGCCAGCTCACCACCAGGGAGTGAGACCCAGTACTTC | CASSPPGSETQYF
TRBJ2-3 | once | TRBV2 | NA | TGTGCCAGCATTTTATCCGGGCCTATGGCAGATACGCAGTATTTT | CASILSGPMADTQYF
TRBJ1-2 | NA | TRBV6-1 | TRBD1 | TGTGCCAGCAGTGAAGGGCCCCGGGACAGGTTCAACTATGGCTACACCTTC | CASSEGPRDRFNYGYTF
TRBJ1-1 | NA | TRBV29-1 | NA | TGCAGCGTTGCCTCCGGGACGGCTCACACTGAAGCTTTCTTT | CSVASGTAHTEAFF
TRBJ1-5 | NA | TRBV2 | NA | TGTGCCAGCAGTGAAAGCGGCCAGCCCCAGCATTTT | CASSESGQPQHF
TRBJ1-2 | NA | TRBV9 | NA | TGTGCCAGCAGCGTAGGGGCAGGGAACTATGGCTACACCTTC | CASSVGAGNYGYTF
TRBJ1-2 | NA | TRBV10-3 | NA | TGTGCCATCTCCGAGGCAGGGAGCGACTATGGCTACACCTTC | CAISEAGSDYGYTF
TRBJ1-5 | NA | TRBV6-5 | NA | TGTGCCAGCAGCGACAGCCATAGCAATCAGCCCCAGCATTTT | CASSDSHSNQPQHF
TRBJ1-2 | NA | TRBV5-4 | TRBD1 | TGTGCCAGCAGTCTACCGGGACAGGACCTCTATGGCTACACCTTC | CASSLPGQDLYGYTF
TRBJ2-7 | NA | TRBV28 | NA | TGTGCCAGCAGTTTAGGCAATCTCTACGAGCAGTACTTC | CASSLGNLYEQYF
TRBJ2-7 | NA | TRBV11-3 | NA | TGTGCCAGCGCACTTAGCCGGGACACCTACGAGCAGTACTTC | CASALSRDTYEQYF
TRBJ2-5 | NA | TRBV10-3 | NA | TGTGCCATTTACTCGGGCTCAGAGACCCAGTACTTC | CAIYSGSETQYF
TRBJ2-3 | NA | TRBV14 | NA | TGTGCCAGCAGCCCCCCTGGGACATCCTTCAGCACAGATACGCAGTATTTT | CASSPPGTSFSTDTQYF
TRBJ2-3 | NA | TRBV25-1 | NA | TGTGCCAGCAGTGACCCTTCCACAGATACGCAGTATTTT | CASSDPSTDTQYF
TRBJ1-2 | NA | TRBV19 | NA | TGTGCCAGTAGTATGGGGAAAAACAGGGATGAGTTCACCTTC | CASSMGKNRDEFTF
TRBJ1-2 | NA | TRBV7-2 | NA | TGTGCCAGCAGCTTGCGGGACCTAAGTCCCTTCTATGGCTACACCTTC | CASSLRDLSPFYGYTF
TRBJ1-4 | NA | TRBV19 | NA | TGTGCCAGTAGTGGCACGGCAAATGAAAAACTGTTTTTT | CASSGTANEKLFF
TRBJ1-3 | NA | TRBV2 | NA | TGTGCCAGCAGTGAACGGAGGGCCTCTGGAAACACCATATATTTT | CASSERRASGNTIYF
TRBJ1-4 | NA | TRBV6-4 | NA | TGTGCCAGCAGTGTCTTGGGGGGCCGGAATGAAAAACTGTTTTTT | CASSVLGGRNEKLFF
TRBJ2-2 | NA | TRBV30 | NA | TGTGCCTGGAGTCGGGGGACCGCTTCGAACACCGGGGAGCTGTTTTTT | CAWSRGTASNTGELFF
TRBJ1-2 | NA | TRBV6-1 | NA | TGTGCCAGCAGAATCGACAGGTCCTATGGCTACACCTTC | CASRIDRSYGYTF
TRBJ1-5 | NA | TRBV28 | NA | TGTGCCAGCAGTCCGCGATCCGGGTCCCAGCCCCAGCATTTT | CASSPRSGSQPQHF
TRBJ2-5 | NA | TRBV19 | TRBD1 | TGTGCCAGTAGTGATCGGGACAGGGGGTGGGAGACCCAGTACTTC | CASSDRDRGWETQYF
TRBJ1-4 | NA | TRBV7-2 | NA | TGTGCCAGCAGCTTATGGAGTAGGGGGGAAAAACTGTTTTTT | CASSLWSRGEKLFF
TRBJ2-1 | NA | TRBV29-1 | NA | TGCAGCGTTGGGACGAGTCCGAGCTCCTACAATGAGCAGTTCTTC | CSVGTSPSSYNEQFF